This T cell receptor beta chain comes out of a study of T cell responses to AZD1222 COVID-19 vaccine. This CDR3 is 15 amino acids long. With V trimmed by 5 bases and J by 8 bases, 13 bases remained unmatched. The germline V gene encodes CDR1 MGHDK and CDR2 SYGVNS. Turning to this clone: Its antigen is currently unknown.

The protocol was immunoSEQ multiplex PCR, while the TCRdb copy is restricted to in-frame clones and leaves out a portion. The data contain around 140,000 clones, roughly nine tenths of them singletons. Overall study results and limits: Donors were chiefly white British, with a greater number of females, and clonal diversity was perhaps underestimated.

The V call is TRBV25-1, the J call TRBJ1-2; 8 bases match TRBD1. The sequences come from peripheral blood, collected on day 0 of AZD1222 vaccination. This clonotype was obtained from an adult in good health. CDR3: CASSNTGTGGSGYTF. The DNA for the CDR3 is TGTGCCAGCAGTAATACCGGGACAGGAGGTAGCGGCTACACCTTC.